This paragraph reports one T cell receptor (beta chain). These data come from a study of T cells in Graves' hyperthyroidism and ophthalmopathy. The V gene lost 0 bases and the J gene lost 1 base, with 6 bases spanning the gap. CDR1 is MNHEY and CDR2 is SVGAGI in the germline V gene. CDR3 length: 15 residues. Researchers amplified the TCR beta CDR3 regions from RNA transcripts. An initial round of RT-PCR targeting the TCR CDR3 relied on the HTBI primer set. TCRdb passed the multiplex PCR reads through MiXCR, listing each CDR3 protein once. The sample has a few hundred thousand distinct CDR3 sequences, about 18% seen once; the top ten hold 40%.

The J gene is TRBJ2-2, the V gene TRBV6-5; D gene ambiguous. Specimen: blood. The sequence derives from a man between 18 and 29 years old with Graves' ophthalmopathy. This CDR3 is CASSYSTGNTGELFF. The DNA of the CDR3 is TGTGCCAGCAGTTACTCGACCGGGAACACCGGGGAGCTGTTTTTT.